One and the same sample provided the 29 T cell receptor beta chains below, sequenced in a study of blood T cell repertoires in COVID-19. Sequencing used immunoSEQ multiplex PCR; TCRdb keeps in-frame clones, though not all of them. The sample holds roughly 100,000 clones, around four fifths seen once. Source material: peripheral blood. The source of these receptors is a human donor in a cohort sampled during active COVID-19.

The CDR3 loop is CASSPSGTGVGTQYF. The CDR3 region has the DNA TGTGCCAGCTCACCATCCGGGACAGGGGTCGGGACCCAGTACTTC. The chain carries TRBV18 and TRBJ2-5; 10 bases align to TRBD1. The V and J ends lost 2 bases and 7 bases, in that order; junction bases with no gene match: 7. CDR1 is KGHSH, CDR2 LQKENI, per germline. The CDR3 covers 15 residues.

The V and J genes are TRBV7-3 and TRBJ1-4; tentative D call: TRBD1 (5 bases). Germline values: CDR1 SGHTA, CDR2 FQGTGA. This CDR3 is 16 amino acids long. V was cut by 5 bases and J by 6 bases, with 19 bases left in between. As DNA, the CDR3 is TGTGCCAGCAGCCTCGGCCCCGCAGGGTGGGATGAAAAACTGTTTTTT. Amino acid sequence: CASSLGPAGWDEKLFF.

CDR3 in amino acids: CASSFQGAAYNSPLHF. CDR3 sequence (DNA): TGTGCCAGCAGCTTCCAGGGGGCCGCCTATAATTCACCCCTCCACTTT. The V call is TRBV7-2, the J call TRBJ1-6; 8 positions match TRBD1. Germline CDR1 and CDR2: SGHTA and FQGNSA. This CDR3 is 16 amino acids long. V was pared by 3 bases and J by 2 bases, with 3 bases of the junction left unmatched.

CDR3 bases: TGTGCCACCAGTGTCGCCAAGCCTGAAGCTTTCTTT. It is translated as CATSVAKPEAFF. The chain carries TRBV24-1 and TRBJ1-1; D call uncertain. Germline CDR1 and CDR2: KGHDR and SFDVKD. CDR3 length: 12 residues. V dropped 5 bases and J dropped 6 bases, with 9 bases sitting between them.

The chain uses TRBV18 and TRBJ1-4; weak D call: TRBD1 (6 bases). V was cut by 4 bases and J by 12 bases, with 12 bases left in between. CDR1 is KGHSH, CDR2 LQKENI, per germline. The CDR3 loop spans 12 amino acids. CDR3: CASSLNAGELFF. The CDR3 coding sequence is TGTGCCAGCTCACTCAACGCAGGGGAACTGTTTTTT.

The V call is TRBV28, the J call TRBJ1-1; the match to TRBD1 covers 7 bases. Trimming cost V 3 bases and J 8 bases; bases outside gene matches: 3. The CDR3 contains 12 residues. From germline, CDR1 is MDHEN and CDR2 SYDVKM. In nucleotides, the CDR3 is TGTGCCAGCAGTTTTAGGGGGCGGGAAGCTTTCTTT. Translated: CASSFRGREAFF.

V usage is TRBV11-2 and J usage is TRBJ2-5, with TRBD1 matching over 7 bases. The CDR3 spans 16 residues. V dropped 3 bases and J dropped 4; count of bases not matched to a gene: 11. Per germline, CDR1 SGHAT and CDR2 FQNNGV. The CDR3 protein is CASSLDTGTVLETQYF. The CDR3 nucleotides are TGTGCCAGCAGCTTGGATACCGGGACAGTCCTAGAGACCCAGTACTTC.

The CDR3 region has the DNA TGTGCCAGCAGCTGGGACAGGGGCTACGAGCAGTACTTC. Its translation: CASSWDRGYEQYF. The gene calls are TRBV7-2 and TRBJ2-7, with TRBD1 matching 10 bases. Germline V gene data show CDR1 as SGHTA and CDR2 as FQGNSA. The V gene end was trimmed by 4 bases and the J gene end by 3 bases; junction bases not matched to a gene: 0. The CDR3 sequence is 13 residues long.

The chain has TRBV21-1 and TRBJ2-3; TRBD2, the D gene given by the table, was not confirmed from the DNA. TRBV21-1 is given as a pseudogene. This CDR3 contains 14 residues. CDR3 DNA sequence: TGTGCCAGCAGCAAAGGACTTCTGGGAGATACGCAGTATTTT. Its translation: CASSKGLLGDTQYF.

The J gene is TRBJ2-5, the V gene TRBV5-1; possible D gene TRBD2, 5 bases. This CDR3 spans 15 amino acids. Germline V lookup: CDR1 SGHRS, CDR2 YFSETQ. V shed 2 bases and J shed 7 bases, with 18 bases lying between them. The CDR3 protein is CASSFSRARRGTQYF. The CDR3 DNA follows: TGCGCCAGCAGCTTTTCTAGGGCTCGCCGGGGGACCCAGTACTTC.

The V gene is TRBV7-7, the J gene TRBJ2-7; 9 positions agree with TRBD1. Per the germline V gene, CDR1 is SSHAT and CDR2 is FNYEAQ (reference sequence). J was trimmed by 3 bases and V by 5 bases; bases with no gene match: 5. The CDR3 contains 14 residues. The CDR3 region has the DNA TGTGCCAGCAGCCCGGGGACAGGGCGCTACGAGCAGTACTTC. It translates to CASSPGTGRYEQYF.

This clone came up a few times. The gene calls are TRBV4-1 and TRBJ1-1; 8 positions match TRBD1. J lost 2 bases, V lost 3 bases, and 2 bases had no gene match. Germline values: CDR1 MGHRA, CDR2 YSYEKL. This CDR3 comprises 14 residues. The CDR3 nucleotides read TGCGCCAGCAGCCAGGCAGGGGGCAACACTGAAGCTTTCTTT. Translated: CASSQAGGNTEAFF.

This clone was seen a few times. This sequence joins TRBV6-6 and TRBJ2-7; 8 bases align to TRBD1. This CDR3 spans 16 amino acids. Germline V lookup: CDR1 MNHNY, CDR2 SVGAGI (reference sequence). The trim removed 2 bases at V and 2 bases at J, leaving 8 bases unmatched. The CDR3 sequence: CASSYTWTGTTYEQYF. The CDR3 bases are TGTGCCAGCAGTTACACTTGGACAGGGACCACCTACGAGCAGTACTTC.

The gene calls are TRBV7-2 and TRBJ1-2; D possibly corresponds to TRBD1 (5 bases). Germline CDR1 is SGHTA and CDR2 is FQGNSA. The V end lost 5 bases, the J end lost 5 bases, and 12 bases lay between the germline ends. The CDR3 is 13 residues long. The chain's CDR3 is CASSLRGGYGYTF. CDR3 DNA: TGTGCCAGCAGCCTCCGGGGGGGGTATGGCTACACCTTC.

The chain joins TRBV14 to TRBJ2-7; TRBD1 matches at 8 bases. V lost 1 base, J lost 6 bases, and 8 bases stayed unmatched. The CDR3 totals 15 residues. The germline gives CDR1 SGHDN, CDR2 FVKESK. The CDR3 here is CASSQVQGARSEQYF. CDR3 in DNA: TGTGCCAGCAGCCAAGTTCAGGGGGCGCGATCCGAGCAGTACTTC.

The gene calls are TRBV7-8 and TRBJ1-1; no definite D call. Germline V CDR1 and CDR2: SGHVS, FQNEAQ. The CDR3 sequence is 15 residues long. Trimming took off 1 base at V and 1 base at J, with 10 bases between the two ends. The DNA of the CDR3 is TGTGCCAGCAGCTTAGAGCCCCCGCAGAACACTGAAGCTTTCTTT. Translation gives CASSLEPPQNTEAFF.

This sequence joins TRBV19 and TRBJ1-6, with TRBD1 as a possible D gene (6 bases). CDR1 is LNHDA, CDR2 SQIVND, per germline (reference sequence). There are 16 residues in the CDR3. Trimming shortened V by 4 bases and J by 9 bases, and 19 bases separated the two germline ends. In DNA, the CDR3 is TGTGCCAGTAGTACGGGCAGGGGCCCCCGGGGTTCACCCCTCCACTTT. Protein sequence: CASSTGRGPRGSPLHF.

The V gene is TRBV5-4, the J gene TRBJ2-7, with 8 bases lining up with TRBD1. In germline, CDR1 is SGHNT, CDR2 YYREEE (reference sequence). Trimming cost V 0 bases and J 1 base; bases outside gene matches: 3. This CDR3 region has 15 residues. CDR3 amino acids: CASSLVDRASYEQYF. The CDR3 coding sequence is TGTGCCAGCAGCTTGGTGGACAGGGCTTCCTACGAGCAGTACTTC.

The chain carries TRBV2 and TRBJ1-4, with 10 bases matching TRBD1. From germline, CDR1 is SNHLY and CDR2 FYNNEI. There are 14 residues in the CDR3. After removal of 5 bases from V and 5 bases from J, the junction contained 2 bases not matched to a gene. CDR3 amino acids: CASSQDRGNEKLFF. The CDR3, as DNA: TGTGCCAGCAGTCAGGACAGGGGGAATGAAAAACTGTTTTTT.

The rearrangement joins TRBV24-1 to TRBJ2-1, with D possibly TRBD1 on 6 matching bases. Germline CDR1 reads KGHDR; CDR2 reads SFDVKD. V shed 5 bases and J shed 5 bases, with 18 bases lying between them. The CDR3 has 16 residues. The CDR3 sequence: CATSGSQGSFHNEQFF. CDR3 bases: TGTGCCACCAGTGGCTCACAGGGATCCTTCCACAATGAGCAGTTCTTC.

The chain is built from TRBV28 and TRBJ2-1; D might be TRBD1 (5 bases). The length of the CDR3 is 14 residues. The germline V gene has CDR1 MDHEN and CDR2 SYDVKM. Deletions cut 7 bases from V and 8 bases from J, with 18 bases between. CDR3 loop: CASTFGHFVDEQFF. CDR3 DNA sequence: TGTGCCAGCACCTTTGGACACTTTGTCGATGAGCAGTTCTTC.

A note on this clone: Sequence at one end of the junction differs from germline and may be a read error. V is TRBV2 and J is TRBJ2-1; the match to TRBD1 covers 9 bases. This CDR3 contains 15 residues. In germline, CDR1 is SNHLY, CDR2 FYNNEI. CDR3 amino acids: CAGRPDRGSYNEQFF. The CDR3 region has the DNA TGTGCCGGCAGACCGGACAGGGGTTCCTACAATGAGCAGTTCTTC. Full variable domain (rest looked up from reference TRBV2 and TRBJ2-1): EPEVTQTPSHQVTQMGQEVILRCVPISNHLYFYWYRQILGQKVEFLVSFYNNEISEKSEIFDDQFSVERPDGSNFTLKIRSTKLEDSAMYFCAGRPDRGSYNEQFFGPGTRLTVL.

V gene TRBV27 combines with J gene TRBJ2-3; a possible D gene is TRBD2 (7 bases). The germline V gene encodes CDR1 MNHEY and CDR2 SMNVEV (reference sequence). V was clipped by 1 base and J by 5 bases, with 16 bases between them. The CDR3 is made up of 16 amino acids. CDR3 DNA: TGTGCCAGCAGTTTATTAGGGGGGGCTTTGGAAGATACGCAGTATTTT. Protein: CASSLLGGALEDTQYF.

This clone appeared a single time. This chain links TRBV27 with TRBJ2-5; 9 nucleotides match TRBD2. The CDR3 length is 13 residues. V gave up 6 bases and J gave up 5 bases; unmatched junction bases: 4. CDR1 is MNHEY and CDR2 is SMNVEV in the germline V gene (reference sequence). The CDR3 spells CASRPSGGETQYF. CDR3 DNA: TGTGCCAGCAGACCGAGCGGGGGGGAGACCCAGTACTTC.

A few counts support this clone. Other DNA sequences in this sample translate to the same CDR3. The chain joins TRBV14 to TRBJ1-2, with TRBD1 matching 7 bases. V dropped 4 bases and J dropped 2; count of bases not matched to a gene: 7. The CDR3 has 15 residues. Germline CDR1 and CDR2: SGHDN and FVKESK. Here the CDR3 reads CASSLRTGWNYGYTF. In DNA form, the CDR3 reads TGTGCCAGCAGCCTGCGGACAGGTTGGAACTATGGCTACACCTTC.

This sequence joins TRBV6-5 and TRBJ2-3; no clear D. Trimming removed 0 bases from V and 6 bases from J, with 13 bases in between. Germline values: CDR1 MNHEY, CDR2 SVGAGI. The CDR3 covers 15 residues. The CDR3 DNA reads TGTGCCAGCAGTTACTCGAAGTTGAGCTCGGATACGCAGTATTTT. Translation gives CASSYSKLSSDTQYF.

The J gene is TRBJ1-1, the V gene TRBV19; TRBD1 is a possible D gene (6 bases). Germline CDR1 LNHDA, CDR2 SQIVND (reference sequence). This CDR3 has 15 amino acids. V was trimmed by 5 bases and J by 3 bases, leaving 16 bases between them. CDR3 sequence: CASSPRGAGDTEAFF. DNA of the CDR3: TGTGCCAGTAGTCCTCGGGGGGCCGGGGACACTGAAGCTTTCTTT.

In this sample, this clone turned up once. The chain has TRBV4-3 and TRBJ2-3; 7 bases match TRBD2. J lost 6 bases, V lost 3 bases, and 12 bases had no gene match. The length of the CDR3 is 16 residues. Germline lookup yields CDR1 LGHNA and CDR2 YSLEER. Here the CDR3 reads CASSQTPGLTGDTQYF. CDR3 in DNA: TGCGCCAGCAGCCAGACGCCGGGACTAACCGGGGATACGCAGTATTTT.

This clone was recorded a few times. V is TRBV5-6 and J is TRBJ2-7; weak D call: TRBD1 (6 bases). This CDR3 is built from 12 residues. Per germline, CDR1 SGHDT and CDR2 YYEEEE. Between the trimmed V and J ends, which lost 5 bases and 2 bases, there was a span of 8 bases. CDR3 loop: CASSTGPYEQYF. The CDR3 bases are TGTGCCAGCAGTACAGGGCCCTACGAGCAGTACTTC.